Below are 27 T cell receptor beta chains sequenced from a single sample in a study of beta chain features in type 1 diabetes. Their antigen targets remain unknown. TCRB transcripts that were expressed got sequenced, as all of the isolated RNA had been reverse transcribed. The method was immunoSEQ multiplex PCR; TCRdb's version includes in-frame clones alone and lacks a portion of them. Of 240,000 or so clones in the sample, 20% were seen once. Overall study findings and caveats: Among all four CD4+ subsets, Type 1 diabetes patients had TCRB CDR3s that were moderately but significantly shorter.

Sequencing was done on a sample of naive CD4+ T cells from blood. These receptors all stem from a woman between 40 and 50 years old with type 1 diabetes.

The V gene is TRBV4-3, the J gene TRBJ2-1; D is possibly TRBD1 (6 bases). V shed 0 bases and J shed 8 bases, with 14 bases lying between them. The CDR3 runs 15 residues. Germline CDR1 reads LGHNA; CDR2 reads YSLEER. As DNA, the CDR3 is TGCGCCAGCAGCCAAGAGAGGGGGTTTCAGGATGAGCAGTTCTTC. This encodes CASSQERGFQDEQFF.

The chain employs TRBV6-5 and TRBJ1-3; perhaps TRBD1 as D (5 bases). CDR3 length: 14 amino acids. V was clipped by 2 bases and J by 2 bases, with 7 bases between them. CDR1 is MNHEY and CDR2 is SVGAGI in the germline V gene. The CDR3: CASSYGGAGNTIYF. In DNA form, the CDR3 reads TGTGCCAGCAGTTACGGGGGGGCTGGAAACACCATATATTTT.

The sample holds a few counts of this clone. The chain joins TRBV29-1 to TRBJ1-1; TRBD1 might be the D (6 bases). The ends were cut back, 3 bases at V and 4 bases at J, with 9 bases in the middle. The CDR3 spans 12 residues. Germline assignment: CDR1 SQVTM and CDR2 ANQGSEA. The CDR3 loop reads CSVDGQSTEAFF. CDR3 DNA sequence: TGCAGCGTTGACGGACAGTCCACTGAAGCTTTCTTT.

This clone was observed a handful of times. The chain recombines TRBV30 with TRBJ2-1, with 13 bases fitting TRBD2. Germline V CDR1 and CDR2: GTSNPN, SVGIG (reference sequence). This CDR3 is 13 amino acids long. V lost 2 bases and J lost 10; bases outside the gene matches: 2. CDR3 nucleotide sequence: TGTGCCTGGAGTATGGGACTAGCGGGAGAGCAGTTCTTC. Translating gives CAWSMGLAGEQFF.

This chain uses TRBV29-1 with TRBJ2-5; TRBD1 is a possible D gene (6 bases). Trimming left V 4 bases short and J 4 bases short, with 13 bases between. Per the germline V gene, CDR1 is SQVTM and CDR2 is ANQGSEA. CDR3 size: 13 residues. This CDR3 reads CSVGGQGRETQYF. The CDR3 bases are TGCAGCGTTGGGGGGCAAGGGAGAGAGACCCAGTACTTC.

The rearrangement uses TRBV5-1 and TRBJ2-5; possible D gene TRBD2, 5 bases. This CDR3 spans 12 amino acids. Trimming stripped 5 bases from V and 5 bases from J, with 10 bases between. Per germline, CDR1 SGHRS and CDR2 YFSETQ. The CDR3 DNA is TGCGCCAGCAGGCTCGGCGGGGAGACCCAGTACTTC. It specifies CASRLGGETQYF.

This clone was seen a handful of times. V usage is TRBV29-1 and J usage is TRBJ2-7; 7 positions match TRBD2. Germline V lookup: CDR1 SQVTM, CDR2 ANQGSEA. The V and J ends lost 5 bases and 3 bases, in that order; junction bases with no gene match: 10. The CDR3 runs 14 residues. DNA for the CDR3: TGCAGCGTTAGCAGCCCGGGACTATACTACGAGCAGTACTTC. Translated, it gives CSVSSPGLYYEQYF.

This chain connects TRBV10-3 to TRBJ2-1; a possible D gene is TRBD2 (6 bases). Germline V gene sequence: CDR1 ENHRY, CDR2 SYGVKD. The CDR3 consists of 16 residues. V was cut by 0 bases and J by 0 bases, with 9 bases left in between. CDR3 residues: CAISESRGSSYNEQFF. The CDR3 bases are TGTGCCATCAGTGAGTCTCGGGGGAGCTCCTACAATGAGCAGTTCTTC.

The chain uses TRBV19 and TRBJ2-6; D gene uncertain. The CDR3 runs to 15 residues. Trimming took 7 bases from V and 3 from J, leaving 13 bases between them. Germline loops: CDR1 LNHDA, CDR2 SQIVND (reference sequence). The CDR3 sequence: CASTLIFGGANVLTF. CDR3 DNA sequence: TGTGCCAGTACCCTTATTTTCGGTGGGGCCAACGTCCTGACTTTC.

Details on this clone: Other DNA sequences within the sample encode an identical CDR3. The chain combines TRBV30 with TRBJ2-7; no reliable D call. Germline CDR1 and CDR2: GTSNPN and SVGIG (reference sequence). The ends were cut back, 1 base at V and 4 bases at J, with 5 bases in the middle. The length of the CDR3 is 11 residues. CDR3: CAWSARYEQYF. CDR3 nucleotides: TGTGCCTGGAGTGCGAGATACGAGCAGTACTTC.

J is TRBJ2-7 and V is TRBV10-3; 8 nucleotides match TRBD1. J was trimmed by 2 bases and V by 6 bases; bases with no gene match: 3. From germline, CDR1 is ENHRY and CDR2 SYGVKD. The CDR3 is 13 amino acids. The CDR3 DNA sequence: TGTGCCATCAGCGGACAGGGCGCCTACGAGCAGTACTTC. Protein: CAISGQGAYEQYF.

J is TRBJ2-5 and V is TRBV9; possible D gene TRBD1, 6 bases. There are 16 residues in the CDR3. Trimming cost V 2 bases and J 5 bases, with 19 bases left between them. Germline values: CDR1 SGDLS, CDR2 YYNGEE. The CDR3 DNA reads TGTGCCAGCAGCGTGGAACAGGGCGGGTACGGGGAGACCCAGTACTTC. Translation: CASSVEQGGYGETQYF. The full variable domain, with the rest looked up from reference TRBV9 and TRBJ2-5, is DSGVTQTPKHLITATGQRVTLRCSPRSGDLSVYWYQQSLDQGLQFLIQYYNGEERAKGNILERFSAQQFPDLHSELNLSSLELGDSALYFCASSVEQGGYGETQYFGPGTRLLVL.

V usage is TRBV7-2 and J usage is TRBJ2-3; D not resolved. V gave up 5 bases and J gave up 4 bases, with 7 bases separating them. CDR3 length equals 12 residues. Germline V CDR1 and CDR2: SGHTA, FQGNSA. This CDR3 reads CASSRVSDTQYF. Written as DNA, the CDR3 is TGTGCCAGCAGCCGTGTTTCAGATACGCAGTATTTT. The whole variable domain, filled in from reference TRBV7-2 and TRBJ2-3, reads GAGVSQSPSNKVTEKGKDVELRCDPISGHTALYWYRQSLGQGLEFLIYFQGNSAPDKSGLPSDRFSAERTGGSVSTLTIQRTQQEDSAVYLCASSRVSDTQYFGPGTRLTVL.

The chain combines TRBV29-1 with TRBJ2-7; TRBD2 matches at 8 bases. Looked up from germline, CDR1 is SQVTM and CDR2 is ANQGSEA. J gave up 5 bases and V 7 bases, and 16 bases lay outside the gene matches. The CDR3 is 15 residues long. The CDR3 coding sequence is TGCAGCGCCCTCCCCTTCACCGGGACTAGAAACGAGCAGTACTTC. Protein product: CSALPFTGTRNEQYF.

The chain joins TRBV19 to TRBJ1-2; D might be TRBD1 (6 bases). The CDR3 loop spans 14 amino acids. CDR1 LNHDA and CDR2 SQIVND come from the germline V gene (reference sequence). V shed 7 bases and J shed 4 bases, with 16 bases lying between them. CDR3 region: CASIKTGSFYGYTF. In nucleotides, the CDR3 is TGTGCCAGTATAAAGACAGGCTCCTTCTATGGCTACACCTTC.

Only a few counts were recorded for this clone. The chain couples TRBV29-1 to TRBJ1-1; D remains unclear. V was cut by 2 bases and J by 5 bases, with 12 bases left in between. Germline CDR1 reads SQVTM; CDR2 reads ANQGSEA. This CDR3 is built from 13 residues. CDR3 nucleotides: TGCAGCGTTGAATTCGGGTTGTTGACTGAAGCTTTCTTT. The encoded protein is CSVEFGLLTEAFF.

The table lists this clone with a few counts. The chain has TRBV4-3 and TRBJ2-2; 8 bases are shared with TRBD2. Trimming took 0 bases from V and 4 from J; bases not matched to a gene: 7. The CDR3 is made up of 17 amino acids. Germline CDR1 and CDR2: LGHNA and YSLEER. Written as DNA, the CDR3 is TGCGCCAGCAGCCAAGATCTCGGGGGGGCGCGCACCGGGGAGCTGTTTTTT. Its protein is CASSQDLGGARTGELFF.

This sequence joins TRBV7-2 and TRBJ2-5, with 8 positions matching TRBD2. Trimming cost V 6 bases and J 4 bases; bases outside gene matches: 10. Germline values: CDR1 SGHTA, CDR2 FQGNSA. The CDR3 loop spans 15 amino acids. CDR3 bases: TGTGCCAGCAGAAAAGCTAGCGGGCTGAGAGAGACCCAGTACTTC. Translation gives CASRKASGLRETQYF.

V and J are TRBV4-1 and TRBJ1-1; a weak D match, TRBD1 (5 bases). The CDR3 is 15 residues long. Trimming left V 0 bases short and J 7 bases short, with 15 bases between. Germline V gene sequence: CDR1 MGHRA, CDR2 YSYEKL. The CDR3 loop is CASSQDGRAGVEAFF. The CDR3 nucleotides read TGCGCCAGCAGCCAAGATGGGAGGGCGGGGGTTGAAGCTTTCTTT.

This clone has only a few counts. The V gene is TRBV7-9, the J gene TRBJ2-1, with TRBD2 matching 13 bases. CDR1 and CDR2 (germline): SEHNR, FQNEAQ (reference sequence). The V and J ends lost 5 bases and 2 bases, in that order; junction bases with no gene match: 3. There are 16 residues in the CDR3. This CDR3 reads CASSPGLAGPYNEQFF. DNA of the CDR3: TGTGCCAGCAGCCCGGGACTAGCGGGACCCTACAATGAGCAGTTCTTC.

This rearrangement joins TRBV4-2 to TRBJ2-3; D might be TRBD2 (7 bases). V lost 1 base, J lost 6 bases, and 14 bases lay in between. The CDR3 is 15 amino acids. Germline V gives CDR1 LGHNA, CDR2 YNFKEQ. The CDR3 DNA reads as TGTGCCAGCAGCCAAGTCCGGGGGGCGGAGGATACGCAGTATTTT. It translates to CASSQVRGAEDTQYF.

This clone is a singleton in its sample. The rearrangement uses TRBV5-4 and TRBJ1-6; D uncertain. This CDR3 has 15 amino acids. V was shortened by 0 bases and J by 7 bases, with 11 bases between the two germline ends. Germline V gene lookup returns CDR1 SGHNT and CDR2 YYREEE (reference sequence). The CDR3 DNA is TGTGCCAGCAGCTTGGGGCCCGAGGGAAATTCACCCCTCCACTTT. Its translation: CASSLGPEGNSPLHF.

The rearrangement joins TRBV4-3 to TRBJ1-2; the D gene is possibly TRBD1 (5 bases). This CDR3 is 15 amino acids long. CDR1 is LGHNA, CDR2 YSLEER, per germline. V was cut by 3 bases and J by 2 bases, with 13 bases left in between. In DNA, the CDR3 is TGCGCCAGCAGCCAGACGACAGCTGACAACTATGGCTACACCTTC. It codes for CASSQTTADNYGYTF.

This clone turned up a few times. The chain links TRBV4-3 to TRBJ2-3, with 9 bases aligning to TRBD2. Germline CDR1 LGHNA, CDR2 YSLEER. Germline trimming cut 1 base from V and 5 bases from J; bases unmatched to any gene: 4. The CDR3 is made up of 15 amino acids. The CDR3 DNA reads TGCGCCAGCAGCCAAGCTAGCGGGGTGGGAGATACGCAGTATTTT. It encodes CASSQASGVGDTQYF.

CDR3 residues: CASSREGYEQYF. CDR3 bases: TGTGCCAGCAGCCGTGAGGGCTACGAGCAGTACTTC. This chain joins TRBV14 and TRBJ2-7; tentative D call: TRBD2 (5 bases). The CDR3 is 12 amino acids. V was cut by 4 bases and J by 3 bases, with 7 bases left in between. Germline V CDR1 and CDR2: SGHDN, FVKESK.

This chain uses TRBV5-4 with TRBJ2-1, with TRBD1 matching 10 bases. Trimming cost V 4 bases and J 3 bases; bases outside gene matches: 4. The CDR3 is 15 residues long. Looked up from germline, CDR1 is SGHNT and CDR2 is YYREEE (reference sequence). The CDR3 here is CASSPGQGGYNEQFF. The CDR3 nucleotides are TGTGCCAGCAGCCCCGGACAGGGGGGCTACAATGAGCAGTTCTTC.

This clone was detected once. The chain uses TRBV18 and TRBJ2-1; maybe TRBD2 (6 bases). The CDR3 runs 13 residues. Between the trimmed V and J ends, which lost 2 bases and 8 bases, there was a span of 10 bases. CDR1 is KGHSH, CDR2 LQKENI, per germline. CDR3 sequence reads: CASSPGTPYEQFF. Written as DNA, the CDR3 is TGTGCCAGCTCACCAGGGACTCCTTATGAGCAGTTCTTC. The full variable domain, its missing parts supplied by reference TRBV18 and TRBJ2-1, is NAGVMQNPRHLVRRRGQEARLRCSPMKGHSHVYWYRQLPEEGLKFMVYLQKENIIDESGMPKERFSAEFPKEGPSILRIQQVVRGDSAAYFCASSPGTPYEQFFGPGTRLTVL.